Sequencing of this T cell receptor (beta chain) was carried out in a study of T cells in Graves' hyperthyroidism and ophthalmopathy. In this sample, this clonotype turned up many times. CDR3 length equals 11 residues. Germline V gene data show CDR1 as SNHLY and CDR2 as FYNNEI. V lost 6 bases and J lost 6, with 7 bases in between. TCR beta CDR3 regions were amplified from RNA. Researchers ran a first-round RT-PCR on the TCR CDR3 using the HTBI primer set. Using its own MiXCR run on the multiplex PCR reads, TCRdb lists one record per CDR3 protein. The table includes about 590,000 distinct CDR3 sequences, around 16% detected once.

Specimen: blood. This sequence was found in a woman aged 30 to 39 with Graves' hyperthyroidism. The V call is TRBV2, the J call TRBJ2-3; no clear D gene. CDR3 in amino acids: CASSPYDTQYF. The CDR3 bases are TGTGCCAGCAGCCCGTACGATACGCAGTATTTT.